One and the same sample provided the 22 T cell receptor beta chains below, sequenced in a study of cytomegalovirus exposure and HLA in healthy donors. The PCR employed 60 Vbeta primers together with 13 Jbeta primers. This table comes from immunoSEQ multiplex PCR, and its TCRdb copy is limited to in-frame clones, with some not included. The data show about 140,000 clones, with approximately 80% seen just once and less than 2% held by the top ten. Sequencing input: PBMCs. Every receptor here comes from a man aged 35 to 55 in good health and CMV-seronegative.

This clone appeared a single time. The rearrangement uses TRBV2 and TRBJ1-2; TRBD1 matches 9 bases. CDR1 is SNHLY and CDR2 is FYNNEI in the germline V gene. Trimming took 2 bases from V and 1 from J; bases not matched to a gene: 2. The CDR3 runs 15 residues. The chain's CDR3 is CASSETGGRNYGYTF. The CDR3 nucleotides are TGTGCCAGCAGTGAAACAGGGGGCCGTAACTATGGCTACACCTTC.

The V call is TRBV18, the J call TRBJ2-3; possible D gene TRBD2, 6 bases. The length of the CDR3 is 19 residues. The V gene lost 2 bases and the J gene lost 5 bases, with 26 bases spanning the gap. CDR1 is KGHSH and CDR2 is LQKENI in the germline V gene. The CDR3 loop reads CASSPLPAGGDGSRDTQYF. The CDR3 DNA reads TGTGCCAGCTCACCATTACCAGCGGGTGGGGATGGGTCCCGAGATACGCAGTATTTT.

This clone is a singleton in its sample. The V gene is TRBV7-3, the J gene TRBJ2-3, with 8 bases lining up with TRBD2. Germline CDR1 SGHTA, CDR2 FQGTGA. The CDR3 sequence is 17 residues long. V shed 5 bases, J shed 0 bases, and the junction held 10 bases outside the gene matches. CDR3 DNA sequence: TGTGCCAGCAGCCCTGGGGTCGGGGGGGCTAGCACAGATACGCAGTATTTT. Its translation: CASSPGVGGASTDTQYF.

The CDR3 reads CASSGTGGNNQPQHF. For the CDR3, the DNA is TGTGCCAGCAGTGGGACAGGGGGAAACAATCAGCCCCAGCATTTT. The chain links TRBV6-1 to TRBJ1-5; 10 bases are a match to TRBD1. V dropped 4 bases and J dropped 3; count of bases not matched to a gene: 3. Germline-derived CDR1 and CDR2 are MNHNS and SASEGT. The CDR3 is 15 residues long.

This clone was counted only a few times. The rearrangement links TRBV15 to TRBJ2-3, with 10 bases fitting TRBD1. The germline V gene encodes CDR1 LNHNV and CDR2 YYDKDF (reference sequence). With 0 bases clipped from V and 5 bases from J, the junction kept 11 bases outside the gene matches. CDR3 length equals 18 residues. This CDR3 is CATSRDPPTGGGGDTQYF. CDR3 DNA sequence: TGTGCCACCAGCAGAGATCCTCCGACAGGGGGCGGTGGAGATACGCAGTATTTT.

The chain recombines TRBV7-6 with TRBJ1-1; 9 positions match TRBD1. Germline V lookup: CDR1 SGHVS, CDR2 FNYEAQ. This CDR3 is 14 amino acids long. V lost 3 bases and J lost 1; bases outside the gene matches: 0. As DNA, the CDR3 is TGTGCCAGCAGCTTGACAGGGGGGAACACTGAAGCTTTCTTT. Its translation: CASSLTGGNTEAFF.

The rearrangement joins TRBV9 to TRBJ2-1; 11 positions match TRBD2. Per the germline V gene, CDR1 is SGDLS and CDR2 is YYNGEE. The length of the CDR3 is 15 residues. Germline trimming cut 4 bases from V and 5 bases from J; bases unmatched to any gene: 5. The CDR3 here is CASSLLAGGDNEQFF. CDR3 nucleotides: TGTGCCAGCAGCCTGTTAGCGGGGGGGGACAATGAGCAGTTCTTC.

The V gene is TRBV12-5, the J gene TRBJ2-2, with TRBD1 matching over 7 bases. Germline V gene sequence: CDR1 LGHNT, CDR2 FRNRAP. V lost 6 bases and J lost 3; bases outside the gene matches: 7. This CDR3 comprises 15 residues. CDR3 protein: CASGRDSRDTGELFF. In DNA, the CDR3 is TGTGCTAGTGGACGGGACAGCAGGGACACCGGGGAGCTGTTTTTT.

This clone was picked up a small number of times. DNA of the CDR3: TGTGCCAGCTCACCAAACCGACAGTCGTTCTCTGGAAACACCATATATTTT. As protein: CASSPNRQSFSGNTIYF. J is TRBJ1-3 and V is TRBV18, with D possibly TRBD1 on 5 matching bases. This CDR3 is built from 17 residues. V was trimmed by 2 bases and J by 0 bases, leaving 14 bases between them. Germline loops: CDR1 KGHSH, CDR2 LQKENI.

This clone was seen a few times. This CDR3 is CASSPLIRVGGEQFF. The CDR3, as DNA: TGTGCCAGCAGCCCACTTATTCGGGTCGGAGGTGAGCAGTTCTTC. This chain uses TRBV7-9 with TRBJ2-1; a weak D match, TRBD2 (5 bases). Trimming left V 5 bases short and J 9 bases short, with 20 bases between. The CDR3 extends over 15 amino acids. Germline V gene lookup returns CDR1 SEHNR and CDR2 FQNEAQ (reference sequence).

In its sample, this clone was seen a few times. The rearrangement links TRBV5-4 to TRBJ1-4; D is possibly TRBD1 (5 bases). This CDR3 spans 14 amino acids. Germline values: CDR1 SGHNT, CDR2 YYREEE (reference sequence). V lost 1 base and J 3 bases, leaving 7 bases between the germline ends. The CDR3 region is CASSLRGANEKLFF. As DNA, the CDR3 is TGTGCCAGCAGCTTGCGGGGGGCTAATGAAAAACTGTTTTTT.

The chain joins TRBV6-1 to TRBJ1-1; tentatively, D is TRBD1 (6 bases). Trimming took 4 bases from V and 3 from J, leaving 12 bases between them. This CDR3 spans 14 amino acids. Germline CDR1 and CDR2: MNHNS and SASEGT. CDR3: CASSAAGEYTEAFF. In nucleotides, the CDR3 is TGTGCCAGCAGTGCCGCAGGGGAATACACTGAAGCTTTCTTT.

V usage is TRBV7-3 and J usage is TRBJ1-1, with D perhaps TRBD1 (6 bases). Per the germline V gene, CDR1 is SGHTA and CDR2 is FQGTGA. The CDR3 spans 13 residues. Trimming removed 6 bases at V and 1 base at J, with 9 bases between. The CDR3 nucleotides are TGTGCCAGCAGGTCAGGGGCGAACACTGAAGCTTTCTTT. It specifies CASRSGANTEAFF.

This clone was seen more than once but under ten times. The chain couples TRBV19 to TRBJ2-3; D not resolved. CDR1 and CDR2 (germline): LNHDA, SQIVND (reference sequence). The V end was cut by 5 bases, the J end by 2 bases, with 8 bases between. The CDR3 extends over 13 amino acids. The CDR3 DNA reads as TGTGCCAGTAGTGGTCAGATCACAGATACGCAGTATTTT. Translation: CASSGQITDTQYF.

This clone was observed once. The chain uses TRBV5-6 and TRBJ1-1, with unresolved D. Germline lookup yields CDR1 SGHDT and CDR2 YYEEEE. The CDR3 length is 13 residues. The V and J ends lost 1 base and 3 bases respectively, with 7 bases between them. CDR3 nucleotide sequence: TGTGCCAGCAGCTTGCTGTCGGACACTGAAGCTTTCTTT. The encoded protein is CASSLLSDTEAFF.

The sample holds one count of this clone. The CDR3 loop reads CASSRTSGNNEQFF. Here the CDR3 DNA reads TGTGCCAGCAGCCGGACTAGCGGGAACAATGAGCAGTTCTTC. The J gene is TRBJ2-1, the V gene TRBV2; 12 bases align to TRBD2. CDR3 length equals 14 residues. The J segment lost 5 bases and the V segment lost 6 bases, leaving 2 bases of the junction unmatched. The germline CDR1 and CDR2 sequences are SNHLY and FYNNEI.

DNA of the CDR3: TGTGCCAGCAGCCTACAGGGAATCGGCGGGGAGCTGTTTTTT. Translation: CASSLQGIGGELFF. V and J are TRBV7-7 and TRBJ2-2, with a tentative D call TRBD1 (6 bases). The V and J ends lost 5 bases and 7 bases respectively, with 14 bases between them. This CDR3 is 14 amino acids long. Germline V lookup: CDR1 SSHAT, CDR2 FNYEAQ (reference sequence).

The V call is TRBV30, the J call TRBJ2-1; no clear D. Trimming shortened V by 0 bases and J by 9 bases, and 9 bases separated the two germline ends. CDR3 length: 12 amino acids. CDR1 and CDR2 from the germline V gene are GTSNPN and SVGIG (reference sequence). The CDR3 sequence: CAWSVNSGEQFF. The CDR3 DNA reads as TGTGCCTGGAGTGTCAACTCGGGTGAGCAGTTCTTC.

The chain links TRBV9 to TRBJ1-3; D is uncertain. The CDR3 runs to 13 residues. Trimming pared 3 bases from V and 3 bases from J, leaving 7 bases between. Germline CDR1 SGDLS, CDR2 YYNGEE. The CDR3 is CASSADIGNTIYF. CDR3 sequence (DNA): TGTGCCAGCAGCGCCGACATTGGAAACACCATATATTTT.

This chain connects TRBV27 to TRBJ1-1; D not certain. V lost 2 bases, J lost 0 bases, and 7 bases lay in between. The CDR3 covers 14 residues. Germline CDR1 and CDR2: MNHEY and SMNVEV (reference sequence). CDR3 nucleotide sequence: TGTGCCAGCAGTTTACAGGCAATGAACACTGAAGCTTTCTTT. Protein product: CASSLQAMNTEAFF.

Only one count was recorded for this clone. The CDR3 is CASSLSWREDTQYF. The CDR3 DNA sequence: TGTGCCAGCAGCTTGTCATGGCGGGAAGATACGCAGTATTTT. The chain recombines TRBV5-6 with TRBJ2-3; perhaps TRBD2 as D (6 bases). Trimming removed 1 base at V and 5 bases at J, with 11 bases between. This CDR3 spans 14 amino acids. Germline-derived CDR1 and CDR2 are SGHDT and YYEEEE. Full variable domain (missing parts from reference TRBV5-6 and TRBJ2-3): DAGVTQSPTHLIKTRGQQVTLRCSPKSGHDTVSWYQQALGQGPQFIFQYYEEEERQRGNFPDRFSGHQFPNYSSELNVNALLLGDSALYLCASSLSWREDTQYFGPGTRLTVL.

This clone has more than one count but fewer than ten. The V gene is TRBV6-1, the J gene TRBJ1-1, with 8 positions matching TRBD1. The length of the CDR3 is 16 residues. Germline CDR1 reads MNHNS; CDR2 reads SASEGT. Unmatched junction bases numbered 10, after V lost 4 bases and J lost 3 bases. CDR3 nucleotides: TGTGCCAGCAGTGGGACAGGGAAGGGCTGGGACACTGAAGCTTTCTTT. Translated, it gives CASSGTGKGWDTEAFF.